This TCR beta chain was profiled in a study of early T cells in non-severe SARS-CoV-2 infection. Each CDR3 protein gets one entry after TCRdb re-called the 5' RACE reads with MiXCR. The table lists 30,000 or so distinct CDR3 sequences, more than 3.5% of them singletons, with around 6.3% in the top ten. Deletions cut 0 bases from V and 7 bases from J, with 13 bases between. The CDR3 contains 15 residues. Germline CDR1 SGHVS, CDR2 FNYEAQ. Sequencing input: whole blood. This clonotype was obtained from an adult who was a healthcare worker with PCR-confirmed SARS-CoV-2 infection or an uninfected control (not recorded which). This chain joins TRBV7-6 and TRBJ2-1; no firm D call. CDR3 DNA: TGTGCCAGCAGCTTAGCTCCTCTTAGTAGGAATGAGCAGTTCTTC. It translates to CASSLAPLSRNEQFF.